The T cell receptor beta chain described here comes from a study of blood T cells in healthy people across ages (dated by TCRdb to the mid-2010s). For the study in its entirety: In model experiments, roughly one uniquely barcoded TCR beta cDNA molecule per two T cells was captured by template switching. The study measured age-related changes in TCR beta repertoire diversity using deep sequencing normalized with unique cDNA molecular identifiers. The donors were split into four age groups: young (average around 16 years), middle-aged (39), aged (62) and long-lived (about 82). Donors of different ages were randomly distributed across sequencing lanes to avoid experimental bias. The study analyzed two additional independent replicas of 1 million unique cDNA reads from the same blood draw for two donors, one aged 18 to 30 and one aged 80 or older.

A remark on this clonotype: This receptor's antigen is unknown. No much larger clone exists at a distance of one base, and base qualities are not known.

The roughly 39 donors, aged about 6 to 90 years, were systemically healthy Caucasian individuals from Russia. Roughly 9.5 milliliters of peripheral blood were drawn from each donor into EDTA-treated Vacutainer tubes. Ficoll-Paque density-gradient centrifugation was used to isolate PBMCs, with at least 6.5 million per sample. Trizol reagent was used to extract total RNA from PBMCs, with at least 5.5 micrograms per sample. For every donor, flow cytometry on a PBMC aliquot measured the percentage of naive CD45RAhigh/CD27high T cells. Libraries were built with 5' RACE. Sequenced using an Illumina HiSeq 2500. A second 7 to 11 cycle PCR used a sample-barcoded 5' primer and a J-beta primer mix. A unique molecular identifier was introduced onto each TCR beta cDNA molecule by a template-switch 5' adaptor carrying 12 random nucleotides. Each sample yielded at least 3 million CDR3-containing paired-end reads. First-strand cDNA synthesis was performed from all RNA using the Mint cDNA synthesis kit, with priming by a TRBC-specific oligonucleotide. After uracil-DNA glycosylase treatment, a first 18-cycle PCR used universal primers M1SS and BC2_uni_R on all cDNA. Under the source paper's analysis protocol: For normalization, 1 million high-quality reads, each with a distinct molecular identifier, were randomly selected from each sample. Reads sharing molecular identifiers were discarded rather than binned into consensus sequences. MiTCR, set to a Q25 quality threshold and the strictest error-elimination algorithm, was used for CDR3 identification, clonotype clustering and error correction. Lower-bound total TCR beta diversity was estimated with a nonparametric unseen species model using Euler transformation. TCRdb trimmed the raw reads at Q25, called clones with MiXCR and kept productive beta chains. When rows share a CDR3 protein, they turn into one entry using the most common DNA and genes. It is TCRdb's table, rather than the study itself, that gives the V and J calls and clone size. Here the sample has about 1.8 million distinct CDR3 sequences; about 50% occur a single time. The ten largest clones represent less than 2.5% of the sample.

Broader findings and caveats from the paper: Compared with the aged group, the long-lived group had more naive CD4+ T cells, fewer expanded clones and increased TCR diversity, a pattern suggesting age selection. As age increased, observed TCR beta diversity per million T cells dropped in a roughly linear way, and a significant reduction was already evident by age around 41. Because the CMV infection status of the donors was unknown, age-related changes in expanded clonotypes may potentially have been confounded. The percentage of naive T cells measured by flow cytometry correlated strongly with observed TCR beta diversity. Estimates of total diversity based on one million sequenced T cells were regarded as lower bounds and as underestimates. Because profiling used bulk unsorted PBMCs, naive and antigen-experienced compartments could not be compared conclusively.

The CDR3 runs 16 residues from the cysteine to the phenylalanine. The sequence is cut down to CDR3 DNA, 48 bases in frame from base 1. Ends trimmed: V by 1 base, J by 8 bases; bases unmatched to a gene: 7. Per the germline V gene, KGHDR is the CDR1 and SFDVKD is the CDR2. The V and J segments used are TRBV24-1 and TRBJ2-1; the central 10 bases match TRBD2. This TCR came from a woman in her 40s in good health. Specimen: blood. The CDR3 in this case is CATSDLGTSDSYEQFF. The DNA sequence follows: TGTGCCACCAGTGATTTAGGGACTAGCGATAGCTATGAGCAGTTCTTC.